This T cell receptor (beta chain) was sequenced during a study of cytomegalovirus exposure and HLA in healthy donors. V lost 10 bases and J 5 bases, leaving 11 bases between the germline ends. Germline V gives CDR1 SNHLY, CDR2 FYNNEI. The length of the CDR3 is 11 residues. This PCR relied on a set of 60 Vbeta primers and 13 Jbeta primers. How the authors handled the data: Later, an analysis found about 80 million unique TCR beta chains, and roughly 9.9 million of these were shared. Profiling relied on immunoSEQ multiplex PCR, and the TCRdb table lists in-frame clones only, not all of them. V and J calls and clone size are those listed in that table; D and trimming were worked out from the DNA. The table lists roughly 100,000 clones, more than 60% of them singletons, with roughly 8.6% in the top ten. Turning to this clone: The antigen is undetermined.

General study points: Sequences of the TCR beta chain were said to predict the HLA-A and HLA-B alleles of most subjects accurately. In vitro confirmation showed three CMV-associated chains to be CMV antigen specific. Highly shared variants forming one cluster were likely a sequencing artifact.

The sample was PBMCs. The genes are TRBV2 and TRBJ1-2, with D unclear. The TCR sequence derives from a woman aged 40 to 50 in good health and CMV-seropositive. The CDR3 nucleotides are TGTGCCAATACGACGGGATATGGCTACACCTTC. This translates into CANTTGYGYTF.